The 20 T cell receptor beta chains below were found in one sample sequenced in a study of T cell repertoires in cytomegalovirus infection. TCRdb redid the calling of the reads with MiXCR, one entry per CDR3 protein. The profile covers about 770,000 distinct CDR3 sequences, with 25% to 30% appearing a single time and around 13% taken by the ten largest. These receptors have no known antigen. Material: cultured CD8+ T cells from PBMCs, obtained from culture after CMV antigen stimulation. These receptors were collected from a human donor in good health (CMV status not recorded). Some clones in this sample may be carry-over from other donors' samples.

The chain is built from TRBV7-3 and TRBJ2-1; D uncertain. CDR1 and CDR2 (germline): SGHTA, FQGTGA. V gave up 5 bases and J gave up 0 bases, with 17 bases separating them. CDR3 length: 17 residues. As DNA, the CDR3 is TGTGCCAGCAGCCAAGGTGGCACCTTGAGCTCCTACAATGAGCAGTTCTTC. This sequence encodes CASSQGGTLSSYNEQFF.

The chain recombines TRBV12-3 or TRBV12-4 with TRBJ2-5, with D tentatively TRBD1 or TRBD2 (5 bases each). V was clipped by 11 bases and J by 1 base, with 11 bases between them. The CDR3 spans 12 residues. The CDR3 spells CASRGFQETQYF. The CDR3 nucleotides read TGTGCCTCCCGGGGCTTCCAAGAGACCCAGTACTTC.

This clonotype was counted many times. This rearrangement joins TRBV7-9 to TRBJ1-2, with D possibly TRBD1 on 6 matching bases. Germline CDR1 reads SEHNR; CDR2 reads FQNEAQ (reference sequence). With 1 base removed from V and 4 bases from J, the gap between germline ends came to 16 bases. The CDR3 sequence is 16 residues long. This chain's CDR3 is CASSLGGGELVYGYTF. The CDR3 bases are TGTGCCAGCAGCTTAGGAGGGGGAGAACTAGTCTATGGCTACACCTTC.

CDR3 protein: CASRDRIGQFF. CDR3 in DNA: TGTGCCAGCAGAGACAGGATTGGGCAGTTCTTC. The chain has TRBV2 and TRBJ2-1; possible D gene TRBD1, 6 bases. V was trimmed by 6 bases and J by 12 bases, leaving 12 bases between them. This CDR3 region has 11 residues. Germline-derived CDR1 and CDR2 are SNHLY and FYNNEI.

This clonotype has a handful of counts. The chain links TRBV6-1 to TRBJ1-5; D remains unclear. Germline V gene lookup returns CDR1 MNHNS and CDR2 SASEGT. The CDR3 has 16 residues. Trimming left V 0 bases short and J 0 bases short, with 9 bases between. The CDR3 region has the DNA TGTGCCAGCAGTGAAGCGCCGGGTCATAGCAATCAGCCCCAGCATTTT. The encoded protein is CASSEAPGHSNQPQHF.

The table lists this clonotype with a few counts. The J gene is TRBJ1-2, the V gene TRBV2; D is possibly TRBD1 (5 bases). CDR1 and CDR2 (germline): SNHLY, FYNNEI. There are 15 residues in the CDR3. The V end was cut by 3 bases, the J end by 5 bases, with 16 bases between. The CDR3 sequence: CASSDLGGGGYGYTF. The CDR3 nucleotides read TGTGCCAGCAGTGACCTCGGCGGTGGGGGGTATGGCTACACCTTC.

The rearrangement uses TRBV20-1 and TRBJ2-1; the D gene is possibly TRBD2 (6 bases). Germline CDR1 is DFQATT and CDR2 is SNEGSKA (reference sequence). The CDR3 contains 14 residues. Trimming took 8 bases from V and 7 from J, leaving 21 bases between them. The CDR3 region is CSSRETSGLNEQFF. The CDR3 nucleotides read TGCAGTTCCCGGGAAACCAGCGGGCTTAATGAGCAGTTCTTC.

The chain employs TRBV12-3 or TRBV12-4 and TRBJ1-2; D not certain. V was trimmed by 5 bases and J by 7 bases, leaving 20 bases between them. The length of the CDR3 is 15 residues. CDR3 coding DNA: TGTGCCAGCAGTCCCGGTCGGGCAAACCCAGGTGGCTACACCTTC. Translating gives CASSPGRANPGGYTF.

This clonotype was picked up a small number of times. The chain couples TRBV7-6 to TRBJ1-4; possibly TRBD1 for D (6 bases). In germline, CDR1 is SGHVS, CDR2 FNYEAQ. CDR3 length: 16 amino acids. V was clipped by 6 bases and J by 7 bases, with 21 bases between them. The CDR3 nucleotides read TGTGCCAGCAGTGGTACAGGGTCCCCTTTCCGTGAAAAACTGTTTTTT. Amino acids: CASSGTGSPFREKLFF.

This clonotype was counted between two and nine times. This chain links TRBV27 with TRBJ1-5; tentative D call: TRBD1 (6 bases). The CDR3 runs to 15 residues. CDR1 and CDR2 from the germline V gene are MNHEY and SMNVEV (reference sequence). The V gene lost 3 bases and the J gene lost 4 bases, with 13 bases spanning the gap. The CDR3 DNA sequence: TGTGCCAGCAGTTTTACAGGGTTTCGAAATCAGCCCCAGCATTTT. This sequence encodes CASSFTGFRNQPQHF.

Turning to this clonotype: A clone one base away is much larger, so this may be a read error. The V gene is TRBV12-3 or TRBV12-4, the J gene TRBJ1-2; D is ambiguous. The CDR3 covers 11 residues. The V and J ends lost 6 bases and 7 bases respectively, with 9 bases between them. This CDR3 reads CASSSRRGYTF. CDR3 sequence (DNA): TGTGCCAGCAGCTCTAGACGTGGCTACACCTTC.

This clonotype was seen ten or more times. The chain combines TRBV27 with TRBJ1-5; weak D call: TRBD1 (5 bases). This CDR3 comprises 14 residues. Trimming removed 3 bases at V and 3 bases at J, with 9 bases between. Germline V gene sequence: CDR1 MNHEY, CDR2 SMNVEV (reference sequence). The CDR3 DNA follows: TGTGCCAGCAGTTTCGGGGGTTACAATCAGCCCCAGCATTTT. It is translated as CASSFGGYNQPQHF.

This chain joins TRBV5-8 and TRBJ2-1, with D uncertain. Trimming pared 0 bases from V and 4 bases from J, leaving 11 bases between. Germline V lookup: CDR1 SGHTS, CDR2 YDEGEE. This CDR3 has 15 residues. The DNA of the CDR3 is TGTGCCAGCAGCTTGGCCATGAGCACGTACAATGAGCAGTTCTTC. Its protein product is CASSLAMSTYNEQFF.

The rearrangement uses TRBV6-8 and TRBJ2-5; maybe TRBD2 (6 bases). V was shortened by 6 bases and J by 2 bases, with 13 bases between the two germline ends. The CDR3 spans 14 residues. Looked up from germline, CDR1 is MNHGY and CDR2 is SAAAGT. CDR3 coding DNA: TGTGCCAGCAGAGGCGGGGTGCCTCAAGAGACCCAGTACTTC. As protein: CASRGGVPQETQYF.

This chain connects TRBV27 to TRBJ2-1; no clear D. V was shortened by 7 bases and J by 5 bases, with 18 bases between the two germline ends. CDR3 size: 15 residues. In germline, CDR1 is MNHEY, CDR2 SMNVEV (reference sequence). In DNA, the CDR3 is TGTGCCAGCACTCACTTTCCGCAACGCAACAATGAGCAGTTCTTC. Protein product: CASTHFPQRNNEQFF.

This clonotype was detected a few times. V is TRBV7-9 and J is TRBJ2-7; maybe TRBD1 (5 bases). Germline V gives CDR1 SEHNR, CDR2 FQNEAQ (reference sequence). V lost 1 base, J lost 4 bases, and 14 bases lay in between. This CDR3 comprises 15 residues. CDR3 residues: CASSLDQGDWYEQYV. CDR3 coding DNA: TGTGCCAGCAGCTTAGACCAGGGCGACTGGTACGAGCAGTACGTC.

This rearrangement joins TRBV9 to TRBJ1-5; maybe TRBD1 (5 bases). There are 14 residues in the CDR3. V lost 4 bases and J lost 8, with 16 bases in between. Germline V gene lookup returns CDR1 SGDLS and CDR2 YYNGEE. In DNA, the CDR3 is TGTGCCAGCAGCCCCAAGGCAGGGCTTGAGCCCCAGCATTTT. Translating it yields CASSPKAGLEPQHF. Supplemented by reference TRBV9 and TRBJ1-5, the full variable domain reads DSGVTQTPKHLITATGQRVTLRCSPRSGDLSVYWYQQSLDQGLQFLIQYYNGEERAKGNILERFSAQQFPDLHSELNLSSLELGDSALYFCASSPKAGLEPQHFGDGTRLSIL.

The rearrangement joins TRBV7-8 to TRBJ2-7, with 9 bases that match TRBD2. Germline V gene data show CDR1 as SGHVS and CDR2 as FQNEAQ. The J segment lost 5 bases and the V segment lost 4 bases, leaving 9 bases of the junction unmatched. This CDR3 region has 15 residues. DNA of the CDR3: TGTGCCAGCAGCTCACCGGGACTAGCTTTGAACGAGCAGTACTTC. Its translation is CASSSPGLALNEQYF.

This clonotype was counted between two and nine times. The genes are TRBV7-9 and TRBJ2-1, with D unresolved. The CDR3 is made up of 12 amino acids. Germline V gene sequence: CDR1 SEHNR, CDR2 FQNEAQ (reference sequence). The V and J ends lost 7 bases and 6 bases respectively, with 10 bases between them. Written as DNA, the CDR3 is TGTGCCAGCACCAAACACACCAATGAGCAGTTCTTC. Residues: CASTKHTNEQFF.

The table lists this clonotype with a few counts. CDR3 amino acids: CASSLLGQKYDDNQPQHF. CDR3 bases: TGTGCCAGCAGTTTATTAGGACAGAAATATGATGACAATCAGCCCCAGCATTTT. This chain joins TRBV28 and TRBJ1-5; maybe TRBD1 (6 bases). The CDR3 runs 18 residues. The germline V gene has CDR1 MDHEN and CDR2 SYDVKM. Trimming stripped 1 base from V and 3 bases from J, with 19 bases between.